These 13 T cell receptor beta chains were sequenced from one sample in a study of T cell changes during pregnancy in multiple sclerosis. Sequencing used immunoSEQ multiplex PCR; TCRdb keeps in-frame clones, though not all of them. The profile shows under 45,000 clones, about 95% of them singletons. The source was peripheral blood, collected in the second trimester of pregnancy. The receptors shown here come from a female donor with multiple sclerosis, enrolled in a pregnancy study.

This clone was counted once. CDR3 nucleotide sequence: TGTGCCAGCAGTCCACGGGACAGGGCCTCCAATGAGCAGTTCTTC. Translation: CASSPRDRASNEQFF. The chain joins TRBV27 to TRBJ2-1; 9 positions match TRBD1. This CDR3 is 15 amino acids long. V was pared by 5 bases and J by 6 bases, with 8 bases of the junction left unmatched. CDR1 and CDR2 from the germline V gene are MNHEY and SMNVEV (reference sequence).

The chain employs TRBV7-8 and TRBJ2-7, with D perhaps TRBD2 (7 bases). Germline lookup yields CDR1 SGHVS and CDR2 FQNEAQ. The CDR3 spans 15 residues. Trimming cost V 2 bases and J 3 bases, with 14 bases left between them. CDR3 coding DNA: TGTGCCAGCAGCTTATGGGGGGGGCAAGTCTACGAGCAGTACTTC. The encoded protein is CASSLWGGQVYEQYF.

The J gene is TRBJ2-7, the V gene TRBV28; 9 nucleotides agree with TRBD1. Germline V gene data show CDR1 as MDHEN and CDR2 as SYDVKM. V gave up 4 bases and J gave up 2 bases; unmatched junction bases: 6. This CDR3 spans 15 amino acids. In DNA form, the CDR3 reads TGTGCCAGCAGTTCGTCCGGGACAGGGACCTACGAGCAGTACTTC. Its translation: CASSSSGTGTYEQYF.

The genes are TRBV29-1 and TRBJ2-7; possibly TRBD1 for D (6 bases). Trimming stripped 5 bases from V and 0 bases from J, with 8 bases between. This CDR3 is built from 12 residues. CDR1 and CDR2 (germline): SQVTM, ANQGSEA. The chain's CDR3 is CSVRDNSYEQYF. The CDR3 nucleotides read TGCAGCGTTAGGGACAACTCCTACGAGCAGTACTTC.

V and J are TRBV18 and TRBJ1-1, with a tentative D call TRBD1 (5 bases). V was cut by 2 bases and J by 8 bases, with 9 bases left in between. CDR3 length: 12 amino acids. Germline CDR1 and CDR2: KGHSH and LQKENI. The CDR3: CASSPDSFEAFF. The CDR3 nucleotides are TGTGCCAGCTCACCAGACAGCTTCGAAGCTTTCTTT.

V gene TRBV28 combines with J gene TRBJ1-4; D might be TRBD1 (6 bases). V lost 8 bases to trimming and J lost 8 bases, with 18 bases between them. Germline V lookup: CDR1 MDHEN, CDR2 SYDVKM. The CDR3 extends over 14 amino acids. The chain's CDR3 is CASETGGSSEKLFF. Written as DNA, the CDR3 is TGTGCCAGCGAGACAGGAGGATCTTCCGAAAAACTGTTTTTT.

The CDR3, as DNA: TGTGCCAGCAGCTCCCAGGCCGGGACAGGGGGTGCGAACACCATATATTTT. Translated, it gives CASSSQAGTGGANTIYF. This chain joins TRBV7-6 and TRBJ1-3; TRBD1 aligns across 11 bases. The germline gives CDR1 SGHVS, CDR2 FNYEAQ. The CDR3 loop spans 17 amino acids. V shed 4 bases, J shed 7 bases, and the junction held 12 bases outside the gene matches. The whole variable domain, filled in from reference TRBV7-6 and TRBJ1-3, reads GAGVSQSPRYKVTKRGQDVALRCDPISGHVSLYWYRQALGQGPEFLTYFNYEAQQDKSGLPNDRFSAERPEGSISTLTIQRTEQRDSAMYRCASSSQAGTGGANTIYFGEGSWLTVV.

The rearrangement uses TRBV6-5 and TRBJ2-7; TRBD1 matches 9 bases. The CDR3 has 15 residues. V lost 0 bases, J lost 4 bases, and 4 bases stayed unmatched. Germline V gives CDR1 MNHEY, CDR2 SVGAGI. CDR3: CASSYSGTGRYEQYF. CDR3 bases: TGTGCCAGCAGTTACTCCGGGACAGGGAGGTACGAGCAGTACTTC.

This clone was detected only once. The rearrangement uses TRBV28 and TRBJ1-5; D may be TRBD1 (5 bases). Trimming removed 7 bases from V and 3 bases from J, with 13 bases in between. Germline V gene data show CDR1 as MDHEN and CDR2 as SYDVKM. CDR3 length equals 14 residues. As DNA, the CDR3 is TGTGCCAGCATCCGGACATCCCCCAATCAGCCCCAGCATTTT. It yields the protein CASIRTSPNQPQHF. The full variable domain, its missing parts supplied by reference TRBV28 and TRBJ1-5, is DVKVTQSSRYLVKRTGEKVFLECVQDMDHENMFWYRQDPGLGLRLIYFSYDVKMKEKGDIPEGYSVSREKKERFSLILESASTNQTSMYLCASIRTSPNQPQHFGDGTRLSIL.

This chain connects TRBV27 to TRBJ2-1; 7 nucleotides line up with TRBD1. V trimming: 4 bases; J trimming: 3 bases; junction bases outside the gene matches: 0. Germline V gene data show CDR1 as MNHEY and CDR2 as SMNVEV (reference sequence). This CDR3 has 13 residues. The CDR3 DNA sequence: TGTGCCAGCAGTTGGACAGGCTACAATGAGCAGTTCTTC. Protein sequence: CASSWTGYNEQFF.

J is TRBJ1-3 and V is TRBV18, with no clear D. The CDR3 extends over 16 amino acids. Germline-derived CDR1 and CDR2 are KGHSH and LQKENI. V shed 3 bases and J shed 4 bases, with 16 bases lying between them. CDR3 loop: CASSPTQDPSGNTIYF. The CDR3 nucleotides are TGTGCCAGCTCACCCACCCAGGATCCGTCCGGAAACACCATATATTTT.

This clone appeared a few times. The chain carries TRBV6-5 and TRBJ2-7; 11 positions agree with TRBD1. This CDR3 has 14 residues. Germline CDR1 MNHEY, CDR2 SVGAGI. Germline trimming cut 8 bases from V and 2 bases from J; bases unmatched to any gene: 5. The CDR3 region is CASGTGQGAYEQYF. Here the CDR3 DNA reads TGTGCCAGCGGTACGGGACAGGGGGCCTACGAGCAGTACTTC.

In its sample, this clone was seen once. This chain joins TRBV5-1 and TRBJ2-2; 13 positions agree with TRBD2. This CDR3 spans 16 amino acids. CDR1 and CDR2 from the germline V gene are SGHRS and YFSETQ. Trimming took 1 base from V and 5 from J; bases not matched to a gene: 2. The CDR3 nucleotides read TGCGCCAGCAGCTTGAGGACTAGCGGGGGTACCGGGGAGCTGTTTTTT. This sequence encodes CASSLRTSGGTGELFF.